This T cell receptor beta chain emerged from a study of control samples from healthy donors and cancer patients. The CDR3 extends over 17 amino acids. Trimming removed 1 base from V and 2 bases from J, with 12 bases in between. Germline V gene sequence: CDR1 LGHDT, CDR2 YNNKEL (reference sequence). Clones were sequenced by immunoSEQ multiplex PCR, and TCRdb holds only the in-frame ones, with some missing. This table has 230,000 or so clones, over 90% appearing once. This rearrangement joins TRBV3-1 (or the pseudogene TRBV3-2) to TRBJ2-6, with D perhaps matching TRBD1 (6 bases). The clonotype originates from a man aged 45-65 years in good health. The sequencing input was blood. CDR3 DNA sequence: TGTGCCAGCAGCCAAGTTCCAGGGGAAGCTGGGGCCAACGTCCTGACTTTC. It encodes CASSQVPGEAGANVLTF.